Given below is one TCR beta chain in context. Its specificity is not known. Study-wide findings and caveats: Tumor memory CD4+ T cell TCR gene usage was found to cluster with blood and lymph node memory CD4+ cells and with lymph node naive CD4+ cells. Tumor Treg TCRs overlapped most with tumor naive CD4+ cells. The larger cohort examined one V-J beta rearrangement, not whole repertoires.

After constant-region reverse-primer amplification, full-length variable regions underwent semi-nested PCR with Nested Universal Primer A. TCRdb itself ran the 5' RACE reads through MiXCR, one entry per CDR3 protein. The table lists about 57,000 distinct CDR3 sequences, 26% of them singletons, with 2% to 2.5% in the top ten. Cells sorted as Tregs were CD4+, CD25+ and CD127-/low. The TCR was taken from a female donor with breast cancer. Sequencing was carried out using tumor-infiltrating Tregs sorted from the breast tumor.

CDR3 sequence: CASSPEGVKRTGELFF. In DNA, the CDR3 is TGTGCCAGCAGCCCGGAGGGGGTAAAGAGGACCGGGGAGCTGTTTTTT. This chain uses TRBV5-4 with TRBJ2-2; D may match TRBD1 or TRBD2 (6 bases each). The ends were cut back, 4 bases at V and 5 bases at J, with 18 bases in the middle. In germline, CDR1 is SGHNT, CDR2 YYREEE (reference sequence). This CDR3 comprises 16 residues.